The 11 T cell receptor beta chains listed next were all sequenced from one sample in a study of cytomegalovirus exposure and HLA in healthy donors. A multiplex PCR was run with 60 Vbeta primers and 13 Jbeta primers. TCRdb's copy holds only in-frame clones and misses some; the assay was immunoSEQ multiplex PCR. Of under 200,000 clones in the sample, more than 75% were seen once. The sequenced sample consisted of PBMCs. The receptor set was obtained from a young man in good health and CMV-seropositive.

The genes are TRBV25-1 and TRBJ1-4, with D perhaps TRBD1 (5 bases). The CDR3 runs 15 residues. Trimming removed 3 bases at V and 4 bases at J, with 12 bases between. Germline V gives CDR1 MGHDK, CDR2 SYGVNS. CDR3 loop: CASSDGGVVNEKLFF. CDR3 bases: TGTGCCAGCAGTGACGGGGGTGTTGTTAATGAAAAACTGTTTTTT.

This chain links TRBV4-2 with TRBJ2-7; 7 nucleotides line up with TRBD1. This CDR3 is built from 15 residues. Looked up from germline, CDR1 is LGHNA and CDR2 is YNFKEQ. V was clipped by 3 bases and J by 1 base; unmatched bases: 6. CDR3 nucleotide sequence: TGTGCCAGCAGCCACTATCAACAGGGGTCCTACGAGCAGTACTTC. Protein sequence: CASSHYQQGSYEQYF.

The chain links TRBV5-6 to TRBJ2-3; D is undetermined. CDR1 and CDR2 (germline): SGHDT, YYEEEE. The germline V and J ends were trimmed by 4 bases and 1 base, with 7 bases remaining between them. CDR3 length: 13 amino acids. The CDR3 here is CASSGPRTDTQYF. As DNA, the CDR3 is TGTGCCAGCAGCGGGCCGCGCACAGATACGCAGTATTTT.

The chain couples TRBV7-8 to TRBJ2-1, with D possibly TRBD2 on 6 matching bases. V dropped 4 bases and J dropped 7 bases, with 8 bases sitting between them. There are 12 residues in the CDR3. Germline lookup yields CDR1 SGHVS and CDR2 FQNEAQ. The CDR3 coding sequence is TGTGCCAGCAGCTCCCGGGGGAATGAGCAGTTCTTC. Protein: CASSSRGNEQFF. Complete variable domain (other parts from reference TRBV7-8 and TRBJ2-1): GAGVSQSPRYKVAKRGQDVALRCDPISGHVSLFWYQQALGQGPEFLTYFQNEAQLDKSGLPSDRFFAERPEGSVSTLKIQRTQQEDSAVYLCASSSRGNEQFFGPGTRLTVL.

J is TRBJ2-3 and V is TRBV19; the D gene is possibly TRBD2 (5 bases). The CDR3 has 12 residues. V lost 2 bases and J lost 11, with 11 bases in between. The V gene's germline CDR1 is LNHDA and CDR2 SQIVND (reference sequence). This chain's CDR3 is CASSITPGEQYF. CDR3 nucleotides: TGTGCCAGTAGTATAACCCCCGGGGAGCAGTATTTT.

The chain combines TRBV19 with TRBJ1-5; 8 bases map to TRBD1. CDR1 and CDR2 (germline): LNHDA, SQIVND (reference sequence). Trimming took 5 bases from V and 3 from J; bases not matched to a gene: 9. The CDR3 spans 16 residues. The CDR3 protein is CASSSRGQGINQPQHF. DNA for the CDR3: TGTGCCAGTAGTTCGCGCGGACAGGGAATCAATCAGCCCCAGCATTTT. The full variable domain, in which reference TRBV19 and TRBJ1-5 provide the parts outside the CDR3, is DGGITQSPKYLFRKEGQNVTLSCEQNLNHDAMYWYRQDPGQGLRLIYYSQIVNDFQKGDIAEGYSVSREKKESFPLTVTSAQKNPTAFYLCASSSRGQGINQPQHFGDGTRLSIL.

The rearrangement uses TRBV5-1 and TRBJ2-2; 13 nucleotides align to TRBD2. The CDR3 is 16 residues long. The trim removed 2 bases at V and 7 bases at J, leaving 5 bases unmatched. CDR1 is SGHRS and CDR2 is YFSETQ in the germline V gene. The CDR3: CASSFGLAGVSGELFF. Here the CDR3 DNA reads TGCGCCAGCAGCTTCGGACTAGCGGGGGTGAGCGGGGAGCTGTTTTTT.

The genes are TRBV5-1 and TRBJ2-1; 8 nucleotides line up with TRBD2. V trimming: 3 bases; J trimming: 0 bases; junction bases outside the gene matches: 8. The CDR3 is made up of 17 amino acids. Germline CDR1 SGHRS, CDR2 YFSETQ. The CDR3 reads CASSSLLAEGSYNEQFF. CDR3 nucleotides: TGCGCCAGCAGCTCCCTACTAGCGGAAGGCTCCTACAATGAGCAGTTCTTC. Full variable domain (remainder filled in from reference TRBV5-1 and TRBJ2-1): KAGVTQTPRYLIKTRGQQVTLSCSPISGHRSVSWYQQTPGQGLQFLFEYFSETQRNKGNFPGRFSGRQFSNSRSEMNVSTLELGDSALYLCASSSLLAEGSYNEQFFGPGTRLTVL.

This clone was detected a few times. The chain carries TRBV2 and TRBJ1-2; weak D call: TRBD1 (6 bases). The V gene lost 9 bases and the J gene lost 2 bases, with 16 bases spanning the gap. CDR1 is SNHLY, CDR2 FYNNEI, per germline. The CDR3 sequence is 14 residues long. In DNA, the CDR3 is TGTGCCAGTGGGGGCTTCCCTATCAACTATGGCTACACCTTC. Translating it yields CASGGFPINYGYTF.

The rearrangement uses TRBV19 and TRBJ2-5; the D gene is possibly TRBD2 (7 bases). Trimming left V 3 bases short and J 5 bases short, with 13 bases between. Germline V gene lookup returns CDR1 LNHDA and CDR2 SQIVND (reference sequence). The CDR3 has 14 amino acids. The CDR3 bases are TGTGCCAGTAGTATCCGGGGGGCGTTGGAGACCCAGTACTTC. This sequence encodes CASSIRGALETQYF. The variable domain in full, completed from reference TRBV19 and TRBJ2-5, reads DGGITQSPKYLFRKEGQNVTLSCEQNLNHDAMYWYRQDPGQGLRLIYYSQIVNDFQKGDIAEGYSVSREKKESFPLTVTSAQKNPTAFYLCASSIRGALETQYFGPGTRLLVL.

This rearrangement joins TRBV10-3 to TRBJ2-7; 11 bases are a match to TRBD2. Germline CDR1 ENHRY, CDR2 SYGVKD. The CDR3 sequence is 16 residues long. The V gene end was trimmed by 4 bases and the J gene end by 1 base; junction bases not matched to a gene: 6. CDR3 loop: CAISGTSGRRSYEQYF. The DNA of the CDR3 is TGTGCCATCAGTGGGACTAGCGGGCGAAGGTCCTACGAGCAGTACTTC.